The clone carrying this T cell receptor (beta chain) was found a few times. The sample originates from a study of response to subunit inactivated influenza vaccine. J gave up 1 base and V 7 bases, and 10 bases lay outside the gene matches. The CDR3 covers 16 residues. The germline gives CDR1 MDHEN, CDR2 SYDVKM. TCRdb fed the RT-PCR reads into MiXCR, producing one record per CDR3 protein. The sample carries about 830,000 distinct CDR3 sequences, 18% recorded once. This TCR came from a man in his fifties who received an inactivated influenza vaccine. The sample was PBMCs from blood, taken roughly 5 days after vaccination. The rearrangement joins TRBV28 to TRBJ2-5; 9 bases match TRBD1. The CDR3 loop reads CASTLHRGRRQETQYF. The CDR3 DNA follows: TGTGCCAGCACACTACACAGGGGGCGACGCCAAGAGACCCAGTACTTC.